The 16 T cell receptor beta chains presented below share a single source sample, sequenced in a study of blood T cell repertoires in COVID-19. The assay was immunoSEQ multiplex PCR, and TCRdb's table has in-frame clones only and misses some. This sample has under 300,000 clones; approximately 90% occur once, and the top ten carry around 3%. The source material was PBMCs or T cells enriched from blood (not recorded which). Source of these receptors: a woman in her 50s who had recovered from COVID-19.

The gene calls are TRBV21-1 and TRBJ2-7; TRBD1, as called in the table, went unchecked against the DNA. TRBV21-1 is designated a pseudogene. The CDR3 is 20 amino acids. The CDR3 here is CASSGTGGCGSRGLGDEQYF. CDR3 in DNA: TGTGCCAGCAGCGGAACAGGGGGCTGTGGGTCCCGCGGACTAGGGGACGAGCAGTACTTC.

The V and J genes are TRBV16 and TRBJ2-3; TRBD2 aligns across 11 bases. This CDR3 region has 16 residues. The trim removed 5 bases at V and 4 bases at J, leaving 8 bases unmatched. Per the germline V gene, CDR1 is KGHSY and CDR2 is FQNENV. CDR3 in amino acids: CASSKLAGDLADTQYF. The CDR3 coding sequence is TGTGCCAGCAGCAAACTAGCGGGAGATCTGGCAGATACGCAGTATTTT.

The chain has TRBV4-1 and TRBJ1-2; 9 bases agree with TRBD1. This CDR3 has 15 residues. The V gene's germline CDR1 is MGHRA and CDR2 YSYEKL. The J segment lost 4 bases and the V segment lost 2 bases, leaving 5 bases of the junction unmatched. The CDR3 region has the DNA TGCGCCAGCAGCCAAACCGGGACAGGGACCTATGGCTACACCTTC. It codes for CASSQTGTGTYGYTF.

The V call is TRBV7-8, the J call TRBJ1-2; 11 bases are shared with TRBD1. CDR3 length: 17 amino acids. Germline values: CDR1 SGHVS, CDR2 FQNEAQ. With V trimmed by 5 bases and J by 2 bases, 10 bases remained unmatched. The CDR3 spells CASSIRAGTGGNYGYTF. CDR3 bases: TGTGCCAGCAGCATCAGGGCCGGGACAGGGGGGAACTATGGCTACACCTTC.

For the CDR3, the DNA is TGTGCCAGCAGCTTGGGTCTAGCGGGAGGTGGCACAGATACGCAGTATTTT. As protein: CASSLGLAGGGTDTQYF. This chain links TRBV5-4 with TRBJ2-3; TRBD2 aligns across 11 bases. The germline V gene encodes CDR1 SGHNT and CDR2 YYREEE (reference sequence). With 0 bases clipped from V and 1 base from J, the junction kept 4 bases outside the gene matches. The CDR3 extends over 17 amino acids.

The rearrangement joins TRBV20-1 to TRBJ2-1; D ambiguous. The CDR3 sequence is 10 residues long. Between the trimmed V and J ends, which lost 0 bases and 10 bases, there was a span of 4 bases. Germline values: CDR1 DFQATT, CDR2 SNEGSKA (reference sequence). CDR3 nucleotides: TGCAGTGCTAGAGACAGGGAGCAGTTCTTC. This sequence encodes CSARDREQFF.

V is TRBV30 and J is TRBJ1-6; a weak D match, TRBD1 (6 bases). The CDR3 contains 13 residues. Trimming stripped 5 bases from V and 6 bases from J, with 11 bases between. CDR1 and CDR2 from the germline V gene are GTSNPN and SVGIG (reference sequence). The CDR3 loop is CAWGGQPNSPLHF. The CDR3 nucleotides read TGTGCCTGGGGCGGACAGCCTAATTCACCCCTCCACTTT.

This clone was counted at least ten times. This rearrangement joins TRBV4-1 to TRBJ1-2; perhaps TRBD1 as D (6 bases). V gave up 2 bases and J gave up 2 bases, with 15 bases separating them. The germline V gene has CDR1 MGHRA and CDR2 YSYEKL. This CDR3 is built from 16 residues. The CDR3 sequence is CASSQPGQIKNYGYTF. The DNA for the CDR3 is TGCGCCAGCAGCCAACCAGGACAGATTAAAAACTATGGCTACACCTTC.

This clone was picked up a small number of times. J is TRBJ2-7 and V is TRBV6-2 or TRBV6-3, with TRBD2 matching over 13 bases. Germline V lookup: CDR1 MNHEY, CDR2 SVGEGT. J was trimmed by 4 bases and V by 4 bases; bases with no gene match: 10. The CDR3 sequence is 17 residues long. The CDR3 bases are TGTGCCAGCAGTTCACCGGGGGGGACTAGCGGGATTTACGAGCAGTACTTC. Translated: CASSSPGGTSGIYEQYF.

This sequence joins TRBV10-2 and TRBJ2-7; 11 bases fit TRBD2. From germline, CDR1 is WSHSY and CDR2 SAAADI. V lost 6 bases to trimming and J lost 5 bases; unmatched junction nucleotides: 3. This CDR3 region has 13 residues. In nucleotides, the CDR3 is TGCGCCAGCAGGACTAGCGGGAACCACGAGCAGTACTTC. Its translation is CASRTSGNHEQYF.

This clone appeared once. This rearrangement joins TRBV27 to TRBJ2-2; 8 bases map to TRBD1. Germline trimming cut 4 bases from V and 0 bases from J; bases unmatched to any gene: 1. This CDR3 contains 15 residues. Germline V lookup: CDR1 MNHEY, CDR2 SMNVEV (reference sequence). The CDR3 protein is CASSSDRANTGELFF. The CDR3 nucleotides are TGTGCCAGCAGTTCGGACAGGGCGAACACCGGGGAGCTGTTTTTT.

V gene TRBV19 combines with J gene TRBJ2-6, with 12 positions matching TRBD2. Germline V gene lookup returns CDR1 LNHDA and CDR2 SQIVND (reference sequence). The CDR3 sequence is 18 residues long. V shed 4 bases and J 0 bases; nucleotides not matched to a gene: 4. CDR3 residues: CASSTASGRASGANVLTF. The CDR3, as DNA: TGTGCCAGTAGTACCGCTAGCGGGAGGGCCTCTGGGGCCAACGTCCTGACTTTC.

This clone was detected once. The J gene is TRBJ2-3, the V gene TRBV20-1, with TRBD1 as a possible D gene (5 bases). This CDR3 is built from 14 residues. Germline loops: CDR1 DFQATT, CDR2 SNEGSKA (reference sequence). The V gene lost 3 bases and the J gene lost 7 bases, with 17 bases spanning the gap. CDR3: CSASGGARIYTQYF. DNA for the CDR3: TGCAGTGCTAGTGGTGGGGCAAGGATTTATACGCAGTATTTT.

The CDR3 sequence: CASSTTRDTDTQYF. The CDR3 coding sequence is TGTGCCAGCAGCACCACCAGGGATACAGATACGCAGTATTTT. The chain recombines TRBV7-2 with TRBJ2-3; possible D gene TRBD1, 5 bases. The CDR3 consists of 14 residues. V was clipped by 5 bases and J by 3 bases, with 12 bases between them. Germline V lookup: CDR1 SGHTA, CDR2 FQGNSA.

The CDR3 is CASSQEAGPPTDTQYF. The CDR3 bases are TGTGCCAGCAGCCAAGAAGCGGGACCACCCACAGATACGCAGTATTTT. The J gene is TRBJ2-3, the V gene TRBV3-1 (or the pseudogene TRBV3-2), with 7 bases fitting TRBD2. The trim removed 0 bases at V and 2 bases at J, leaving 5 bases unmatched. Germline CDR1 is LGHDT and CDR2 is YNNKEL (reference sequence). The length of the CDR3 is 16 residues.

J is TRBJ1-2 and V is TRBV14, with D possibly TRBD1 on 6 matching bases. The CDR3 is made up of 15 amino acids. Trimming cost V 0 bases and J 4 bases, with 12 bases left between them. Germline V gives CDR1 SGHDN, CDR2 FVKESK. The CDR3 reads CASSQESGAPYGYTF. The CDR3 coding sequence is TGTGCCAGCAGCCAAGAATCAGGGGCGCCCTATGGCTACACCTTC. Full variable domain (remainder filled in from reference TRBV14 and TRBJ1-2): EAGVTQFPSHSVIEKGQTVTLRCDPISGHDNLYWYRRVMGKEIKFLLHFVKESKQDESGMPNNRFLAERTGGTYSTLKVQPAELEDSGVYFCASSQESGAPYGYTFGSGTRLTVV.